These 16 T cell receptor beta chains were all obtained from the same sample, sequenced in a study of OX40 agonist ivuxolimab in advanced cancers. Profiling relied on immunoSEQ multiplex PCR, and the TCRdb table lists in-frame clones only, not all of them. The sample has approximately 130,000 clones; about nine tenths are singletons. This specimen consisted of CD4+ or CD8+ T cells sorted from blood, obtained in a trial of the OX40 agonist ivuxolimab. Every receptor here comes from an adult with an advanced solid tumor such as melanoma, head and neck, liver or kidney cancer.

V gene TRBV5-5 combines with J gene TRBJ1-1, with TRBD1 as a possible D gene (5 bases). The CDR3 totals 14 residues. Germline CDR1 SGHKS, CDR2 YYEKEE (reference sequence). Trimming pared 0 bases from V and 3 bases from J, leaving 9 bases between. The CDR3 coding sequence is TGTGCCAGCAGCTTGGCCTGGGGGGACACTGAAGCTTTCTTT. It specifies CASSLAWGDTEAFF.

This clone has just a few counts. The chain employs TRBV23-1 and TRBJ1-5, with D maybe TRBD1 (6 bases). TRBV23-1 is an ORF for which the function is uncertain. The CDR3 loop spans 13 amino acids. The V end was cut by 11 bases, the J end by 2 bases, with 13 bases between. The DNA for the CDR3 is TGCGCCCCCGGGACAATTGGCAATCAGCCCCAGCATTTT. Its translation: CAPGTIGNQPQHF.

This clone was seen more than once but under ten times. The J gene is TRBJ1-5, the V gene TRBV6-1, with TRBD1 identical over 10 bases. The CDR3 totals 14 residues. The junction had 4 bases not matched to a gene; V was cut back by 9 bases and J by 2 bases. Germline CDR1 reads MNHNS; CDR2 reads SASEGT. CDR3 region: CASGQGGGNQPQHF. The CDR3 DNA reads TGTGCCAGTGGACAGGGGGGCGGCAATCAGCCCCAGCATTTT.

CDR3 residues: CASSGGQHTEAFF. CDR3 coding DNA: TGCGCCAGCAGCGGGGGACAGCACACTGAAGCTTTCTTT. The chain is built from TRBV5-1 and TRBJ1-1; 7 bases agree with TRBD1. CDR1 SGHRS and CDR2 YFSETQ come from the germline V gene. The CDR3 length is 13 residues. The junction had 3 bases not matched to a gene; V was cut back by 4 bases and J by 3 bases.

The chain uses TRBV11-2 and TRBJ2-5; 8 bases map to TRBD1. This CDR3 has 15 amino acids. V dropped 3 bases and J dropped 2; count of bases not matched to a gene: 5. Germline CDR1 SGHAT, CDR2 FQNNGV. CDR3 residues: CASSFQGAKQETQYF. In DNA form, the CDR3 reads TGTGCCAGCAGCTTCCAGGGGGCCAAGCAAGAGACCCAGTACTTC. Using reference TRBV11-2 and TRBJ2-5 for the parts outside the CDR3, the full variable domain is EAGVAQSPRYKIIEKRQSVAFWCNPISGHATLYWYQQILGQGPKLLIQFQNNGVVDDSQLPKDRFSAERLKGVDSTLKIQPAKLEDSAVYLCASSFQGAKQETQYFGPGTRLLVL.

This clone appeared a few times. The chain joins TRBV28 to TRBJ1-1; possible D gene TRBD1, 5 bases. Trimming pared 8 bases from V and 8 bases from J, leaving 15 bases between. Germline assignment: CDR1 MDHEN and CDR2 SYDVKM. The CDR3 totals 12 residues. The CDR3 nucleotides read TGTGCCAGCGGTAGGGGCAGGATCGAAGCTTTCTTT. Protein product: CASGRGRIEAFF.

This chain connects TRBV7-2 to TRBJ1-2; D not resolved. The CDR3 length is 16 residues. The germline CDR1 and CDR2 sequences are SGHTA and FQGNSA. Trimming took 5 bases from V and 8 from J, leaving 24 bases between them. This chain's CDR3 is CASSAPPGLPPEGYTF. CDR3 bases: TGTGCCAGCAGCGCCCCCCCTGGACTCCCCCCTGAGGGCTACACCTTC.

This clone came up once. The V and J genes are TRBV7-2 and TRBJ1-2, with D perhaps TRBD1 (6 bases). Germline V CDR1 and CDR2: SGHTA, FQGNSA. The CDR3 totals 13 residues. With 1 base removed from V and 8 bases from J, the gap between germline ends came to 11 bases. This CDR3 is CASSLDGGVGYTF. In nucleotides, the CDR3 is TGTGCCAGCAGCTTAGATGGGGGCGTAGGCTACACCTTC.

This clone was observed once. The rearrangement uses TRBV30 and TRBJ1-4, with no clear D. Germline V gene lookup returns CDR1 GTSNPN and CDR2 SVGIG (reference sequence). V gave up 0 bases and J gave up 7 bases, with 9 bases separating them. The CDR3 totals 13 residues. The CDR3 DNA reads TGTGCCTGGAGTGTTGGGCCAGCTGAAAAACTGTTTTTT. This sequence encodes CAWSVGPAEKLFF.

This chain links TRBV2 with TRBJ2-2; D remains ambiguous. With 6 bases removed from V and 5 bases from J, the gap between germline ends came to 10 bases. The germline V gene encodes CDR1 SNHLY and CDR2 FYNNEI. This CDR3 is 13 amino acids long. CDR3 amino acids: CASSVTVTGELFF. In nucleotides, the CDR3 is TGTGCCAGCAGCGTTACAGTTACCGGGGAGCTGTTTTTT.

The sample holds one count of this clone. V and J are TRBV5-8 and TRBJ2-5, with D unresolved. V was cut by 2 bases and J by 0 bases, with 20 bases left in between. The germline gives CDR1 SGHTS, CDR2 YDEGEE. This CDR3 is built from 18 residues. In DNA form, the CDR3 reads TGTGCCAGCAGCTTCACGCACGACGAATTCAAGTACCAAGAGACCCAGTACTTC. Protein sequence: CASSFTHDEFKYQETQYF. Filled out from reference TRBV5-8 and TRBJ2-5, the complete variable domain reads EAGVTQSPTHLIKTRGQQATLRCSPISGHTSVYWYQQALGLGLQFLLWYDEGEERNRGNFPPRFSGRQFPNYSSELNVNALELEDSALYLCASSFTHDEFKYQETQYFGPGTRLLVL.

The chain joins TRBV10-3 to TRBJ2-7, with 8 bases lining up with TRBD2. CDR3 length equals 16 residues. CDR1 ENHRY and CDR2 SYGVKD come from the germline V gene. Trimming removed 10 bases from V and 3 bases from J; junction bases left unmatched: 17. The CDR3 nucleotides are TGTGCCACCCAGGAGCGACTGAGCGGGAGCTTCTACGAGCAGTACTTC. Residues: CATQERLSGSFYEQYF.

This sequence joins TRBV4-1 and TRBJ2-1; 13 bases are a match to TRBD2. Germline lookup yields CDR1 MGHRA and CDR2 YSYEKL. V lost 4 bases and J lost 8; bases outside the gene matches: 8. This CDR3 contains 16 residues. CDR3 in amino acids: CASSRTWTSGSDEQFF. In nucleotides, the CDR3 is TGCGCCAGCAGCCGGACCTGGACTAGCGGGAGCGATGAGCAGTTCTTC.

This chain connects TRBV6-6 to TRBJ1-2; 7 nucleotides line up with TRBD1. CDR1 and CDR2 (germline): MNHNY, SVGAGI (reference sequence). With V trimmed by 2 bases and J by 6 bases, 3 bases remained unmatched. There are 13 residues in the CDR3. CDR3 coding DNA: TGTGCCAGCAGTTACAGACAGGGCAATGGCTACACCTTC. This translates into CASSYRQGNGYTF.

CDR3 region: CATSRGQGALLYGYTF. CDR3 bases: TGTGCCACCAGCAGAGGCCAGGGGGCCCTCCTTTATGGCTACACCTTC. J is TRBJ1-2 and V is TRBV15; 8 bases are a match to TRBD1. The V gene's germline CDR1 is LNHNV and CDR2 YYDKDF (reference sequence). The CDR3 loop spans 16 amino acids. J was trimmed by 5 bases and V by 1 base; bases with no gene match: 9.

This clone came up many times. The chain has TRBV19 and TRBJ1-1; D unclear. This CDR3 spans 16 amino acids. Deletions cut 4 bases from V and 0 bases from J, with 15 bases between. Germline values: CDR1 LNHDA, CDR2 SQIVND (reference sequence). CDR3 amino acids: CASSNQFSGLNTEAFF. CDR3 bases: TGTGCCAGTAGTAACCAGTTTTCGGGCCTGAACACTGAAGCTTTCTTT.